A selection of T cell receptor beta chains follows, all from one sample in a study of T cell responses to AZD1222 COVID-19 vaccine. Clones were sequenced by immunoSEQ multiplex PCR, and TCRdb holds only the in-frame ones, with some missing. Of around 100,000 clones listed, approximately 84% were seen once; the top ten hold roughly 9.9%. Sequenced here: peripheral blood, sampled on day 0 of AZD1222 vaccination. These receptors all come from an adult in good health. The CDR3 runs from the conserved cysteine through the conserved F or W. The D gene is left open where the match is weak. Rows give clone size only sometimes, using once, few, many, or a class for an expanded clone.

d_call	v_call	j_call	clone_size	cdr3_aa	cdr3_nt
-	TRBV3-1/TRBV3-2	TRBJ2-5	medium-sized	CASSSEASHEGETQYF	TGTGCCAGCAGCAGCGAGGCGTCTCATGAGGGAGAGACCCAGTACTTC
TRBD1	TRBV6-6	TRBJ1-5	-	CASSRQGQGVGNQPQHF	TGTGCCAGCAGCCGACAAGGACAGGGGGTAGGCAATCAGCCCCAGCATTTT
-	TRBV7-8	TRBJ2-7	once	CASSPSYEQYF	TGTGCCAGCAGCCCAAGTTACGAGCAGTACTTC
TRBD1	TRBV5-4	TRBJ1-2	-	CASSLGGDSNNYGYTF	TGTGCCAGCAGCTTGGGAGGGGACAGCAATAACTATGGCTACACCTTC
-	TRBV12-3/TRBV12-4	TRBJ1-2	-	CASSRPGFYGYTF	TGTGCCAGCAGCAGACCGGGGTTCTATGGCTACACCTTC
-	TRBV3-1/TRBV3-2	TRBJ1-5	few	CASSQGERNQPQHF	TGTGCCAGCAGCCAGGGAGAACGCAATCAGCCCCAGCATTTT
-	TRBV18	TRBJ1-2	-	CASSPSGTMEVYGYTF	TGTGCCAGCTCACCTTCCGGGACAATGGAAGTCTATGGCTACACCTTC
-	TRBV7-2	TRBJ1-2	-	CASSWGGSGYGYTF	TGTGCCAGCAGCTGGGGGGGCAGCGGTTATGGCTACACCTTC
-	TRBV11-2	TRBJ2-2	-	CASSLDYTGELFF	TGTGCCAGCAGCTTAGATTACACCGGGGAGCTGTTTTTT
-	TRBV6-5	TRBJ1-2	-	CASSYSTGPHYGYTF	TGTGCCAGCAGTTACTCAACAGGGCCCCACTATGGCTACACCTTC
-	TRBV6-5	TRBJ2-3	-	CASRISTGVDTQYF	TGTGCCAGCCGAATTAGCACGGGGGTAGATACGCAGTATTTT